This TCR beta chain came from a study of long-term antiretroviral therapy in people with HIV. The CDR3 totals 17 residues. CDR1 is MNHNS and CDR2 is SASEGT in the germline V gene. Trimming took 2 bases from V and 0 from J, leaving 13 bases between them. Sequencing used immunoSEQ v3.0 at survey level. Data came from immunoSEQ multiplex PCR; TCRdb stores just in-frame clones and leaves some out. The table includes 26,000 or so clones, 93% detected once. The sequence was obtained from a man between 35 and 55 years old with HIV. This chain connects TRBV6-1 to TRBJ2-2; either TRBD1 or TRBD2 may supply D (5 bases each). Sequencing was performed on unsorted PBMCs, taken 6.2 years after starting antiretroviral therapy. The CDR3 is CASSEYFGGANTGELFF. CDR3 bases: TGTGCCAGCAGTGAATATTTTGGGGGAGCGAACACCGGGGAGCTGTTTTTT.